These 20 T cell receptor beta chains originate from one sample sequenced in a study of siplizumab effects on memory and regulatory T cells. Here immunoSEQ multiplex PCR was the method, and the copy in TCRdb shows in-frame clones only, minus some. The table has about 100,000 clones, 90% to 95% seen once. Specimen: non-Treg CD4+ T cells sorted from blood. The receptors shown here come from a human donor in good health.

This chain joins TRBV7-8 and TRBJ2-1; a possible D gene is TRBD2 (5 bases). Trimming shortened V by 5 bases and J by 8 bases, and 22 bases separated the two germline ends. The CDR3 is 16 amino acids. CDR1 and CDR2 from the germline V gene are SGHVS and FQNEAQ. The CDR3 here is CASSPSMSGRFYEQFF. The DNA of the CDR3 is TGTGCCAGCAGCCCCTCCATGAGCGGTCGGTTCTATGAGCAGTTCTTC.

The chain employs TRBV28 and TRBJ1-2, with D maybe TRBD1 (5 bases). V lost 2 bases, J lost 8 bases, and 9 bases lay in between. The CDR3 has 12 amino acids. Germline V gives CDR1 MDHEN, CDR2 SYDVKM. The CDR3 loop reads CASSLQGLGYTF. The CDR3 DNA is TGTGCCAGCAGTTTACAGGGTCTAGGCTACACCTTC.

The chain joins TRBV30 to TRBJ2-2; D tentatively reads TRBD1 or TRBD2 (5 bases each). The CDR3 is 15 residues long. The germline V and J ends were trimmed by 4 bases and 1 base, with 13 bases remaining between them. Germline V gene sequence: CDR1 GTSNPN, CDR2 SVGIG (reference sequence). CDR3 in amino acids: CAWITGTVNTGELFF. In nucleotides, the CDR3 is TGTGCCTGGATTACCGGGACGGTGAACACCGGGGAGCTGTTTTTT.

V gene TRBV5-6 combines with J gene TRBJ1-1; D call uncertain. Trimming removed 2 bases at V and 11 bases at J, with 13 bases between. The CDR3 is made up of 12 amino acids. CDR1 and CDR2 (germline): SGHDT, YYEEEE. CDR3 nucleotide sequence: TGTGCCAGCAGCTTCTTTGGGGTGGAGGCTTTCTTT. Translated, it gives CASSFFGVEAFF.

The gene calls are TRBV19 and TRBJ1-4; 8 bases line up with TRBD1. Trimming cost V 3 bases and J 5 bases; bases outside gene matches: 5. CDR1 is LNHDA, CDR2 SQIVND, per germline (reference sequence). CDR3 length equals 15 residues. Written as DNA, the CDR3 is TGTGCCAGTAGTATCCCAGGGACAGGAAATGAAAAACTGTTTTTT. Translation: CASSIPGTGNEKLFF.

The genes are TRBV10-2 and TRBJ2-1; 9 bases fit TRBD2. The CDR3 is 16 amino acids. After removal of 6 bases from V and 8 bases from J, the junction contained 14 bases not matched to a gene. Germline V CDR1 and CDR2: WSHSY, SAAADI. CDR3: CASSRVSGSQPDEQFF. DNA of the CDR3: TGCGCCAGCAGCCGGGTTAGCGGGAGTCAACCGGATGAGCAGTTCTTC.

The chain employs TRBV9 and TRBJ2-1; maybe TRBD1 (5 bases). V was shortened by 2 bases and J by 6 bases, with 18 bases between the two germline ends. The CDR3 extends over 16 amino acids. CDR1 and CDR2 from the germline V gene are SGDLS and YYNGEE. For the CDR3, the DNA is TGTGCCAGCAGCGTTAAAATAAGGGGCAGGGTCAATGAGCAGTTCTTC. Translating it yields CASSVKIRGRVNEQFF. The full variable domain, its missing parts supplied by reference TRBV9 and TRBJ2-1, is DSGVTQTPKHLITATGQRVTLRCSPRSGDLSVYWYQQSLDQGLQFLIQYYNGEERAKGNILERFSAQQFPDLHSELNLSSLELGDSALYFCASSVKIRGRVNEQFFGPGTRLTVL.

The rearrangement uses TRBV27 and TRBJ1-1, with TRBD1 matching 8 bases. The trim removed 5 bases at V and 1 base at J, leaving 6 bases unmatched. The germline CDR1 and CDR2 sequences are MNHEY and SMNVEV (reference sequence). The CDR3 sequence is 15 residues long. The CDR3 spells CASSPRQGRNTEAFF. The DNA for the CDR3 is TGTGCCAGCAGTCCAAGACAGGGGCGGAACACTGAAGCTTTCTTT.

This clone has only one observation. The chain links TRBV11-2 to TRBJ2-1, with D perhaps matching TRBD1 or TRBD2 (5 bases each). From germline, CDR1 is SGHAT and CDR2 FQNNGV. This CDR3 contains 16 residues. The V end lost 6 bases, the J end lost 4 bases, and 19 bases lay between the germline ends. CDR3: CASSRVTGTVYNEQFF. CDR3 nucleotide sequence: TGTGCCAGCAGTAGAGTAACCGGGACGGTGTACAATGAGCAGTTCTTC. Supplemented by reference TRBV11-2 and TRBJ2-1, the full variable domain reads EAGVAQSPRYKIIEKRQSVAFWCNPISGHATLYWYQQILGQGPKLLIQFQNNGVVDDSQLPKDRFSAERLKGVDSTLKIQPAKLEDSAVYLCASSRVTGTVYNEQFFGPGTRLTVL.

The CDR3 loop is CASSITFLYEQYF. The CDR3 DNA sequence: TGTGCCAGTAGTATCACCTTTCTCTACGAGCAGTACTTC. The chain employs TRBV19 and TRBJ2-7; no clear D gene. Germline lookup yields CDR1 LNHDA and CDR2 SQIVND (reference sequence). V dropped 3 bases and J dropped 3 bases, with 9 bases sitting between them. The CDR3 is 13 amino acids.

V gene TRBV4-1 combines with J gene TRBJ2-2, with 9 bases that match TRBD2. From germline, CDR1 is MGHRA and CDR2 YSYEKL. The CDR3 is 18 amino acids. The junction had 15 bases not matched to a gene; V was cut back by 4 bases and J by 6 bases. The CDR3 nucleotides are TGCGCCAGCAGCCGAAACCCCACGGCGGGAGGGCCCCCCGGGGAGCTGTTTTTT. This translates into CASSRNPTAGGPPGELFF.

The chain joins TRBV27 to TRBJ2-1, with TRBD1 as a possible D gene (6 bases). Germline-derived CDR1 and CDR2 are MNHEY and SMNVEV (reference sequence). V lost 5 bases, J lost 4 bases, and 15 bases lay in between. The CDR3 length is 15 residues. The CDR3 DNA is TGTGCCAGCAGTATCATCCAGGGGAGATACAATGAGCAGTTCTTC. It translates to CASSIIQGRYNEQFF.

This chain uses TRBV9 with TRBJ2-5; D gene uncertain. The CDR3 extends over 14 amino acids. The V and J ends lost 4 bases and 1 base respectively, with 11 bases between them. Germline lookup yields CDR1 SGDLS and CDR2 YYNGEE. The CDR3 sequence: CASSPTTLQETQYF. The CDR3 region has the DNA TGTGCCAGCAGCCCGACGACACTCCAAGAGACCCAGTACTTC. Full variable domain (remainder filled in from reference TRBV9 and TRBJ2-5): DSGVTQTPKHLITATGQRVTLRCSPRSGDLSVYWYQQSLDQGLQFLIQYYNGEERAKGNILERFSAQQFPDLHSELNLSSLELGDSALYFCASSPTTLQETQYFGPGTRLLVL.

Here the CDR3 reads CASSDRQGRDTQYF. The CDR3 nucleotides read TGTGCCAGCAGTGACCGACAGGGCAGAGATACGCAGTATTTT. The chain links TRBV6-4 to TRBJ2-3; 7 bases map to TRBD1. Unmatched junction bases numbered 4, after V lost 2 bases and J lost 5 bases. From germline, CDR1 is MRHNA and CDR2 SNTAGT. The CDR3 is 14 residues long.

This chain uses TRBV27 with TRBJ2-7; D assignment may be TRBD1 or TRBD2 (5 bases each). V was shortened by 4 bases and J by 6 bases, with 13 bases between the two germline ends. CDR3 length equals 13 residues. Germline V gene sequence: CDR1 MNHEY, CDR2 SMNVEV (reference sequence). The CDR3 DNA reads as TGTGCCAGCAGTTCCCTTACGAGGGGCGAGCAGTACTTC. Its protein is CASSSLTRGEQYF.

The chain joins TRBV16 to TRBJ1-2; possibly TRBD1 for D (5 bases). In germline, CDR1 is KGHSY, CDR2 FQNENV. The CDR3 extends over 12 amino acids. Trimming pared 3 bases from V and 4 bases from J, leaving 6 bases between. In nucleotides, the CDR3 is TGTGCCAGCAGCCAGGGGGTCTATGGCTACACCTTC. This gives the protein CASSQGVYGYTF.

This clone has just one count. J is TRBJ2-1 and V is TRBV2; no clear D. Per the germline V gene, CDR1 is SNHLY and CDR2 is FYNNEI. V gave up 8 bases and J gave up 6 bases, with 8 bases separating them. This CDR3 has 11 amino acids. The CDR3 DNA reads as TGTGCCAGCGCCAAAGTCAATGAGCAGTTCTTC. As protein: CASAKVNEQFF.

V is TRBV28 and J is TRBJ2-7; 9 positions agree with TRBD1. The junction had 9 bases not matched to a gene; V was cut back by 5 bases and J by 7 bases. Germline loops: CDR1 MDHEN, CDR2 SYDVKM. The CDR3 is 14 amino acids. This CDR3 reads CASSIPGQGEEQYF. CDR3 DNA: TGTGCCAGCAGTATCCCGGGACAGGGCGAGGAGCAGTACTTC. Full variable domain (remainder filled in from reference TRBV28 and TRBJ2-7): DVKVTQSSRYLVKRTGEKVFLECVQDMDHENMFWYRQDPGLGLRLIYFSYDVKMKEKGDIPEGYSVSREKKERFSLILESASTNQTSMYLCASSIPGQGEEQYFGPGTRLTVT.

As DNA, the CDR3 is TGTGCCAGTACGGACAGGGGAATAGACACCTTC. Encoded protein: CASTDRGIDTF. This chain links TRBV19 with TRBJ1-2; 9 positions agree with TRBD1. Per germline, CDR1 LNHDA and CDR2 SQIVND (reference sequence). V lost 7 bases to trimming and J lost 12 bases; unmatched junction nucleotides: 6. This CDR3 has 11 residues.

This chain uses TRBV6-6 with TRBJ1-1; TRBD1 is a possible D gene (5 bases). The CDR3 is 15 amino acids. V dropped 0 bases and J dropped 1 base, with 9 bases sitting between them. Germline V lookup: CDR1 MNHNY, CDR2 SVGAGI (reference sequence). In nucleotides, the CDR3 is TGTGCCAGCAGTTACTCACGGACACAGAACACTGAAGCTTTCTTT. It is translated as CASSYSRTQNTEAFF.